The source of this TCR beta chain is a study of T cell responses to AZD1222 COVID-19 vaccine. Here immunoSEQ multiplex PCR was the method, and the copy in TCRdb shows in-frame clones only, minus some. Of about 120,000 clones in the sample, around 90% were seen once. General study results and limits: Nearly half of spike-specific TCRs reportedly go after variant regions that carry no mutations. There were vaccine-associated CD4 TCRs across spike, dominant at 160-218 and 743-854.

On this clone: Antigen: not known.

The CDR3 runs 13 residues. Trimming pared 2 bases from V and 4 bases from J, leaving 8 bases between. The germline V gene has CDR1 GTSNPN and CDR2 SVGIG (reference sequence). Specimen: peripheral blood, collected on day 0 of AZD1222 vaccination. The chain combines TRBV30 with TRBJ2-2; unclear D gene. The origin of this receptor is an adult in good health. The CDR3, as DNA: TGTGCCTGGAGTCCGGGTGGCACCGGGGAGCTGTTTTTT. Protein sequence: CAWSPGGTGELFF. Full variable domain (missing parts from reference TRBV30 and TRBJ2-2): SQTIHQWPATLVQPVGSPLSLECTVEGTSNPNLYWYRQAAGRGLQLLFYSVGIGQISSEVPQNLSASRPQDRQFILSSKKLLLSDSGFYLCAWSPGGTGELFFGEGSRLTVL.